One sample yielded the 15 T cell receptor beta chains listed below, sequenced in a study of shared clonotypes between healthy human individuals. As defined, naive CD8 cells were CD45RO-negative and positively selected for CCR7, with terminally differentiated effector memory CD45RA+ cells excluded. Profiling relied on immunoSEQ multiplex PCR, and the TCRdb table lists in-frame clones only, not all of them. This sample has about 2.1 million clones, with 90% to 95% found just once. The source material was naive CD8+ T cells from PBMCs. Receptors were obtained from a man younger than 35 in good health. Some clones in this sample may be carry-over from other donors' samples.

The CDR3 coding sequence is TGTGCCAGCAGCTTAATACAATACCGGGACAGGGGCTACGAGCAGTACTTC. Protein: CASSLIQYRDRGYEQYF. The rearrangement uses TRBV7-3 and TRBJ2-7; 10 positions agree with TRBD1. Losses at the gene ends were 1 base for V and 3 bases for J; bases not matched to a gene: 9. Germline V gene lookup returns CDR1 SGHTA and CDR2 FQGTGA. The CDR3 consists of 17 residues.

This clone was seen just once. This chain connects TRBV4-2 to TRBJ2-2; maybe TRBD1 (6 bases). In germline, CDR1 is LGHNA, CDR2 YNFKEQ. V shed 3 bases and J shed 9 bases, with 14 bases lying between them. CDR3 length: 14 residues. CDR3 loop: CASSQRPGDRELFF. The CDR3 nucleotides read TGTGCCAGCAGCCAGCGCCCAGGGGACCGGGAGCTGTTTTTT.

The CDR3 coding sequence is TGTGCCAGCACCGAGATAATAAGGGCAGGCCTGAACACTGAAGCTTTCTTT. This sequence encodes CASTEIIRAGLNTEAFF. The chain couples TRBV28 to TRBJ1-1, with unresolved D. Germline V lookup: CDR1 MDHEN, CDR2 SYDVKM. Trimming stripped 7 bases from V and 0 bases from J, with 21 bases between. This CDR3 spans 17 amino acids.

Details on this clone: This specimen includes other DNA sequences encoding the same CDR3. The chain recombines TRBV27 with TRBJ2-7; 8 bases are shared with TRBD1. CDR1 MNHEY and CDR2 SMNVEV come from the germline V gene (reference sequence). The CDR3 runs to 14 residues. With V trimmed by 2 bases and J by 3 bases, 3 bases remained unmatched. CDR3 sequence: CASSLAGGGYEQYF. The CDR3 DNA reads TGTGCCAGCAGTTTAGCAGGGGGCGGCTACGAGCAGTACTTC.

The CDR3 DNA follows: TGTGCCAGCAGTCCGGGACTAGCGGGGTATTTTGAGCAGTACTTC. The encoded protein is CASSPGLAGYFEQYF. This chain connects TRBV27 to TRBJ2-7; 13 positions match TRBD2. Germline V gives CDR1 MNHEY, CDR2 SMNVEV (reference sequence). This CDR3 is 15 amino acids long. Trimming took 5 bases from V and 7 from J; bases not matched to a gene: 8.

This clone was detected only once. The V and J genes are TRBV7-9 and TRBJ2-1, with a tentative D call TRBD2 (6 bases). Per germline, CDR1 SEHNR and CDR2 FQNEAQ (reference sequence). The CDR3 covers 14 residues. Trimming left V 5 bases short and J 0 bases short, with 8 bases between. CDR3 sequence reads: CASSPGDSYNEQFF. DNA of the CDR3: TGTGCCAGCAGCCCGGGGGACTCCTACAATGAGCAGTTCTTC.

The V gene is TRBV4-1, the J gene TRBJ2-1; D may be TRBD1 (5 bases). The germline gives CDR1 MGHRA, CDR2 YSYEKL. The germline V and J ends were trimmed by 0 bases and 7 bases, with 22 bases remaining between them. The CDR3 extends over 18 amino acids. This CDR3 reads CASSQDARPLLHRNEQFF. The CDR3 DNA reads TGCGCCAGCAGCCAAGATGCCCGGCCCCTCTTACACAGGAATGAGCAGTTCTTC.

Worth noting for this clone: This same CDR3 is encoded by further DNA sequences in the sample. The V and J genes are TRBV7-9 and TRBJ2-7; D unclear. This CDR3 comprises 14 residues. V was trimmed by 3 bases and J by 0 bases, leaving 9 bases between them. Looked up from germline, CDR1 is SEHNR and CDR2 is FQNEAQ (reference sequence). The CDR3 DNA reads as TGTGCCAGCAGCTTGGCAGTAAGCTCCTACGAGCAGTACTTC. It specifies CASSLAVSSYEQYF.

This rearrangement joins TRBV7-9 to TRBJ2-1, with 8 positions matching TRBD2. V lost 1 base, J lost 5 bases, and 4 bases stayed unmatched. Per the germline V gene, CDR1 is SEHNR and CDR2 is FQNEAQ (reference sequence). The CDR3 runs to 15 residues. CDR3 sequence (DNA): TGTGCCAGCAGCTTAGTAGCGGGACTGAACAATGAGCAGTTCTTC. Protein: CASSLVAGLNNEQFF.

This clone occurred once. The sample carries other DNA sequences with the same CDR3. The chain joins TRBV29-1 to TRBJ1-2; D unclear. Trimming left V 3 bases short and J 6 bases short, with 5 bases between. This CDR3 comprises 10 residues. Germline V gene sequence: CDR1 SQVTM, CDR2 ANQGSEA. The CDR3 DNA reads as TGCAGCGTTGATGAAGATGGCTACACCTTC. Protein: CSVDEDGYTF.

The chain is built from TRBV14 and TRBJ2-1; 7 nucleotides agree with TRBD1. The trim removed 0 bases at V and 6 bases at J, leaving 17 bases unmatched. Germline V gene lookup returns CDR1 SGHDN and CDR2 FVKESK. The CDR3 sequence is 19 residues long. The CDR3 nucleotides are TGTGCCAGCAGCCAAGAGAGAGTTGGGACAGCTGTGTCCGGCAATGAGCAGTTCTTC. Translating gives CASSQERVGTAVSGNEQFF.

The chain carries TRBV10-3 and TRBJ2-3, with 7 bases identical to TRBD1. The V and J ends lost 4 bases and 0 bases, in that order; junction bases with no gene match: 4. Per the germline V gene, CDR1 is ENHRY and CDR2 is SYGVKD. The CDR3 has 15 amino acids. The CDR3 DNA reads as TGTGCCATCAGTGGGGGACAGTCTAGCACAGATACGCAGTATTTT. It translates to CAISGGQSSTDTQYF.

The V gene is TRBV7-7, the J gene TRBJ2-1; 11 bases fit TRBD2. The trim removed 5 bases at V and 7 bases at J, leaving 7 bases unmatched. This CDR3 comprises 15 residues. The V gene's germline CDR1 is SSHAT and CDR2 FNYEAQ (reference sequence). CDR3: CASSATSGASNEQFF. The CDR3 DNA sequence: TGTGCCAGCAGCGCGACTAGCGGGGCCTCTAATGAGCAGTTCTTC.

The chain has TRBV4-2 and TRBJ2-7; D unresolved. The CDR3 is made up of 15 amino acids. Trimming removed 1 base from V and 1 base from J, with 11 bases in between. CDR1 is LGHNA and CDR2 is YNFKEQ in the germline V gene. CDR3 protein: CASSQALLTSYEQYF. The CDR3 nucleotides read TGTGCCAGCAGCCAAGCCCTGCTTACGTCCTACGAGCAGTACTTC.

Remarks on this clone: Other DNA sequences in this specimen translate into the identical CDR3. This chain uses TRBV6-5 with TRBJ1-5, with unresolved D. The V end was cut by 6 bases, the J end by 1 base, with 10 bases between. The CDR3 is 14 residues long. Germline V gives CDR1 MNHEY, CDR2 SVGAGI. CDR3 in amino acids: CASSPGGSNQPQHF. The CDR3 nucleotides are TGTGCCAGCAGCCCGGGAGGGAGCAATCAGCCCCAGCATTTT.